The next 18 T cell receptor beta chains were all read from a single sample in a study of CD8 T cells in Susac syndrome (dated by TCRdb to about 2019). The protocol used for the library was the immunoSEQ multiplex PCR assay. RNA was extracted using the RNeasy kit, and about 0.45 to 1 ug of the RNA was reverse transcribed with random hexamers. The public reads were quality trimmed at Q25 with fastp and then assembled into clones with MiXCR by TCRdb, keeping productive beta chains. Each entry merges the rows of one CDR3 protein and shows their most common DNA and genes. The table for this sample lists some 400,000 distinct CDR3 sequences; more than 80% of them were counted only once. More than 0.09% of the sample rests with the top ten. Input material: CD8+ T cells from PBMCs. The receptors were sampled from a human donor with multiple sclerosis.

The rearrangement joins TRBV7-9 to TRBJ1-5; D gene unclear. Between the trimmed V and J ends, which lost 5 bases and 7 bases, there was a span of 18 bases. The CDR3 contains 15 residues. Germline V gene sequence: CDR1 SEHNR, CDR2 FQNEAQ (reference sequence). The CDR3 reads CASSPEGSSGQPQHF. CDR3 sequence (DNA): TGTGCCAGCAGCCCAGAGGGCTCGTCCGGACAGCCCCAGCATTTT.

J is TRBJ2-2 and V is TRBV9; 8 bases align to TRBD1. The CDR3 covers 13 residues. In germline, CDR1 is SGDLS, CDR2 YYNGEE. V shed 5 bases, J shed 4 bases, and the junction held 1 base outside the gene matches. CDR3 loop: CASSGQGTGELFF. The CDR3 coding sequence is TGTGCCAGCAGTGGACAGGGCACCGGGGAGCTGTTTTTT.

The chain has TRBV5-5 and TRBJ2-2; D remains unclear. The V end was cut by 2 bases, the J end by 3 bases, with 11 bases between. The germline gives CDR1 SGHKS, CDR2 YYEKEE (reference sequence). CDR3 length equals 15 residues. The CDR3 region has the DNA TGTGCCAGCAGCTTAAAGCGCCTCGACACCGGGGAGCTGTTTTTT. Translating gives CASSLKRLDTGELFF.

This clonotype was seen a handful of times. The rearrangement uses TRBV27 and TRBJ2-7; no definite D call. The CDR3 totals 13 residues. Per germline, CDR1 MNHEY and CDR2 SMNVEV (reference sequence). V was trimmed by 5 bases and J by 3 bases, leaving 11 bases between them. As DNA, the CDR3 is TGTGCCAGCAGTCCGTTCAGTGGCTACGAGCAGTACTTC. It translates to CASSPFSGYEQYF.

The gene calls are TRBV28 and TRBJ1-5, with TRBD1 matching over 8 bases. This CDR3 is built from 17 residues. V lost 4 bases, J lost 0 bases, and 8 bases stayed unmatched. Germline values: CDR1 MDHEN, CDR2 SYDVKM. CDR3 DNA sequence: TGTGCCAGCAGTTCGCTCCGGGACAGGAATAGCAATCAGCCCCAGCATTTT. Translating gives CASSSLRDRNSNQPQHF.

The rearrangement links TRBV4-2 to TRBJ1-1, with D possibly being TRBD1 (5 bases). CDR1 is LGHNA and CDR2 is YNFKEQ in the germline V gene. The germline V and J ends were trimmed by 0 bases and 0 bases, with 8 bases remaining between them. This CDR3 is built from 15 residues. CDR3 nucleotide sequence: TGTGCCAGCAGCCAAGAGGGGCTACTGAACACTGAAGCTTTCTTT. This sequence encodes CASSQEGLLNTEAFF.

This chain connects TRBV6-2 or TRBV6-3 to TRBJ1-1, with D unresolved. The CDR3 loop spans 16 amino acids. V dropped 4 bases and J dropped 0 bases, with 15 bases sitting between them. The germline CDR1 and CDR2 sequences are MNHEY and SVGEGT. In nucleotides, the CDR3 is TGTGCCAGCAGTTCCCCCTCGGACGGGATGAACACTGAAGCTTTCTTT. Translated: CASSSPSDGMNTEAFF.

The V gene is TRBV30, the J gene TRBJ2-7, with a possible D match to TRBD1 (5 bases). V was shortened by 4 bases and J by 4 bases, with 8 bases between the two germline ends. This CDR3 is 11 amino acids long. Germline lookup yields CDR1 GTSNPN and CDR2 SVGIG (reference sequence). CDR3 amino acids: CAWIGVYEQYF. As DNA, the CDR3 is TGTGCCTGGATAGGGGTGTACGAGCAGTACTTC.

The chain combines TRBV10-2 with TRBJ2-7; the D is unclear. This CDR3 contains 15 residues. Trimming removed 2 bases from V and 1 base from J, with 12 bases in between. Germline lookup yields CDR1 WSHSY and CDR2 SAAADI. Here the CDR3 DNA reads TGCGCCAGCAGTGAGGACGACGTGGGTTCCTACGAGCAGTACTTC. This sequence encodes CASSEDDVGSYEQYF.

The chain employs TRBV12-3 or TRBV12-4 and TRBJ1-1; a weak D match, TRBD1 (6 bases). Trimming cost V 6 bases and J 1 base, with 15 bases left between them. The CDR3 spans 15 residues. DNA for the CDR3: TGTGCCAGCAGCGAAACCGGGACACCGAACACTGAAGCTTTCTTT. It specifies CASSETGTPNTEAFF.

This clonotype appeared a single time. V and J are TRBV9 and TRBJ2-1; D may be TRBD2 (6 bases). CDR1 SGDLS and CDR2 YYNGEE come from the germline V gene. The germline V and J ends were trimmed by 2 bases and 8 bases, with 17 bases remaining between them. The CDR3 spans 15 residues. CDR3: CASSVIQRVPDEQFF. CDR3 DNA: TGTGCCAGCAGCGTCATTCAGCGGGTCCCCGATGAGCAGTTCTTC.

This clonotype was recorded once. The junction departs from germline at one end; a sequencing error may be responsible. The V call is TRBV6-5, the J call TRBJ2-1; D is possibly TRBD2 (5 bases). Germline loops: CDR1 MNHEY, CDR2 SVGAGI. CDR3 size: 13 residues. The CDR3 loop reads CASSYFPETPEVF. The CDR3 DNA is TGTGCCAGCAGTTACTTCCCGGAGACCCCGGAGGTCTTC.

This clonotype was seen only a few times. The rearrangement uses TRBV20-1 and TRBJ2-3, with D unclear. The length of the CDR3 is 14 residues. Between the trimmed V and J ends, which lost 0 bases and 0 bases, there was a span of 7 bases. Germline values: CDR1 DFQATT, CDR2 SNEGSKA (reference sequence). The CDR3 nucleotides are TGCAGTGCTAGAGATCCGGAGAGCACAGATACGCAGTATTTT. Amino acids: CSARDPESTDTQYF.

The chain employs TRBV29-1 and TRBJ2-1; 7 nucleotides match TRBD2. Per germline, CDR1 SQVTM and CDR2 ANQGSEA. Trimming removed 7 bases from V and 5 bases from J; junction bases left unmatched: 11. This CDR3 contains 14 residues. CDR3 nucleotide sequence: TGCAGCGCCGAGGGGCTAGCGGAAGACAATGAGCAGTTCTTC. Its protein product is CSAEGLAEDNEQFF.

This clonotype showed up just a few times. The gene calls are TRBV3-1 and TRBJ2-7, with TRBD2 matching 14 bases. J lost 4 bases, V lost 5 bases, and 4 bases had no gene match. Germline CDR1 reads LGHDT; CDR2 reads YNNKEL (reference sequence). The CDR3 has 15 amino acids. CDR3 nucleotides: TGTGCCAGCAGCACAGGGACTAGCGGGAGTTACGAGCAGTACTTC. As protein: CASSTGTSGSYEQYF.

V gene TRBV10-2 combines with J gene TRBJ2-7; no clear D. The CDR3 spans 14 residues. Germline-derived CDR1 and CDR2 are WSHSY and SAAADI. V lost 2 bases, J lost 6 bases, and 14 bases lay in between. The CDR3 loop is CASSEAPEGLEQYF. CDR3 DNA: TGCGCCAGCAGTGAGGCTCCGGAAGGGCTCGAGCAGTACTTC.

The J gene is TRBJ2-7, the V gene TRBV29-1; D gene unclear. Germline CDR1 and CDR2: SQVTM and ANQGSEA. CDR3 length: 13 amino acids. V was trimmed by 2 bases and J by 1 base, leaving 9 bases between them. The CDR3 DNA reads as TGCAGCGTTGAAACAGATAAGTCCTACGAGCAGTACTTC. It specifies CSVETDKSYEQYF.

The gene calls are TRBV10-2 and TRBJ2-5; D possibly corresponds to TRBD2 (5 bases). V lost 1 base and J lost 5, with 14 bases in between. The CDR3 is made up of 15 amino acids. Germline assignment: CDR1 WSHSY and CDR2 SAAADI. CDR3 residues: CASSEYGVVGETQYF. The CDR3 DNA is TGCGCCAGCAGTGAGTACGGGGTAGTTGGTGAGACCCAGTACTTC.